Below, 21 T cell receptor beta chains from the same sample are listed, as sequenced in a study of cytotoxic CD8 clonotypes in ibrutinib-treated CLL. Generated by immunoSEQ multiplex PCR, the TCRdb table keeps only in-frame clones and is missing some. This table has 28,000 or so clones, 62% appearing once. Sequencing used PBMCs, obtained before ibrutinib treatment. These receptors came from a human donor with chronic lymphocytic leukemia.

This chain links TRBV7-9 with TRBJ1-1; D gene uncertain. CDR3 length: 14 residues. Germline assignment: CDR1 SEHNR and CDR2 FQNEAQ (reference sequence). V was clipped by 5 bases and J by 2 bases, with 12 bases between them. The CDR3 loop is CASSRSDGNTEAFF. CDR3 DNA sequence: TGTGCCAGCAGCCGATCAGACGGTAACACTGAAGCTTTCTTT. Looking up the rest from reference TRBV7-9 and TRBJ1-1 gives the full variable domain: DTGVSQNPRHKITKRGQNVTFRCDPISEHNRLYWYRQTLGQGPEFLTYFQNEAQLEKSRLLSDRFSAERPKGSFSTLEIQRTEQGDSAMYLCASSRSDGNTEAFFGQGTRLTVV.

The rearrangement uses TRBV7-8 and TRBJ2-6; 7 nucleotides line up with TRBD2. The CDR3 sequence is 17 residues long. Losses at the gene ends were 0 bases for V and 2 bases for J; bases not matched to a gene: 4. CDR1 and CDR2 from the germline V gene are SGHVS and FQNEAQ. The CDR3 loop reads CASSLAGGFAGANVLTF. CDR3 bases: TGTGCCAGCAGCTTAGCCGGGGGGTTTGCTGGGGCCAACGTCCTGACTTTC.

V and J are TRBV6-1 and TRBJ2-3, with TRBD1 identical over 12 bases. The CDR3 totals 13 residues. Germline-derived CDR1 and CDR2 are MNHNS and SASEGT. V shed 6 bases and J 10 bases; nucleotides not matched to a gene: 5. The CDR3 loop is CASSAGTGGSQYF. The CDR3 DNA is TGTGCCAGCAGCGCCGGGACAGGGGGCTCGCAGTATTTT.

V usage is TRBV18 and J usage is TRBJ1-2; no firm D call. The V gene's germline CDR1 is KGHSH and CDR2 LQKENI. The V end lost 3 bases, the J end lost 6 bases, and 20 bases lay between the germline ends. The CDR3 length is 16 residues. Here the CDR3 DNA reads TGTGCCAGCTCACCCCTGGAGGGAGAGGTATTAGATGGCTACACCTTC. Amino acids: CASSPLEGEVLDGYTF.

The chain joins TRBV28 to TRBJ1-2, with unresolved D. The CDR3 runs to 11 residues. CDR1 and CDR2 (germline): MDHEN, SYDVKM. The V end was cut by 5 bases, the J end by 1 base, with 2 bases between. The CDR3 DNA is TGTGCCAGCAGTCATAACTATGGCTACACCTTC. This codes for CASSHNYGYTF.

The J gene is TRBJ2-7, the V gene TRBV4-1; the match to TRBD1 covers 8 bases. In germline, CDR1 is MGHRA, CDR2 YSYEKL. The junction had 8 bases not matched to a gene; V was cut back by 3 bases and J by 4 bases. This CDR3 contains 15 residues. The CDR3: CASSHPGQAKYEQYF. In DNA, the CDR3 is TGCGCCAGCAGCCACCCGGGACAGGCAAAATACGAGCAGTACTTC.

This clone was detected only a few times. In nucleotides, the CDR3 is TGTGCCAGCAGGGAGACTAGCGGGGGGATGAATGAGCAGTTCTTC. Protein sequence: CASRETSGGMNEQFF. This chain joins TRBV2 and TRBJ2-1, with TRBD2 matching 13 bases. Germline assignment: CDR1 SNHLY and CDR2 FYNNEI. The CDR3 spans 15 residues. The V gene end was trimmed by 6 bases and the J gene end by 7 bases; junction bases not matched to a gene: 6.

This chain connects TRBV6-5 to TRBJ2-1, with 15 bases that match TRBD2. The CDR3 runs to 15 residues. J lost 13 bases, V lost 5 bases, and 9 bases had no gene match. Germline V gene data show CDR1 as MNHEY and CDR2 as SVGAGI. CDR3 coding DNA: TGTGCCAGCAGTCGGACTAGCGGGAGGGGTTCGGGACAGTTCTTC. This encodes CASSRTSGRGSGQFF.

The chain recombines TRBV27 with TRBJ2-7; D call uncertain. The CDR3 has 15 residues. V was pared by 3 bases and J by 1 base, with 13 bases between. CDR1 is MNHEY, CDR2 SMNVEV, per germline (reference sequence). CDR3 bases: TGTGCCAGCAGTTTCGGATCCTTCGGTTCCTACGAGCAGTACTTC. Protein: CASSFGSFGSYEQYF.

The chain couples TRBV2 to TRBJ1-1; no clear D. The V and J ends lost 10 bases and 5 bases respectively, with 20 bases between them. The germline CDR1 and CDR2 sequences are SNHLY and FYNNEI. The CDR3 is 14 residues long. For the CDR3, the DNA is TGTGCCACTCTTGACGGGAGAGAAGGGACTGAAGCTTTCTTT. Translated: CATLDGREGTEAFF.

V is TRBV5-1 and J is TRBJ2-1; 9 bases fit TRBD2. Germline loops: CDR1 SGHRS, CDR2 YFSETQ. This CDR3 is 16 amino acids long. V trimming: 4 bases; J trimming: 2 bases; junction bases outside the gene matches: 7. The DNA for the CDR3 is TGCGCCAGCAGCCTCAAAGCGGGAGGTCCCTACAATGAGCAGTTCTTC. Its protein is CASSLKAGGPYNEQFF.

Only a few counts were recorded for this clone. V and J are TRBV27 and TRBJ2-3, with 7 bases that match TRBD2. CDR1 is MNHEY, CDR2 SMNVEV, per germline (reference sequence). Germline trimming cut 6 bases from V and 0 bases from J; bases unmatched to any gene: 6. This CDR3 has 15 amino acids. In nucleotides, the CDR3 is TGTGCCAGCAGCGCTAGCGGCACTAGCACAGATACGCAGTATTTT. Its protein product is CASSASGTSTDTQYF.

The rearrangement uses TRBV7-6 and TRBJ2-3; D is unclear. This CDR3 has 13 residues. The germline V gene encodes CDR1 SGHVS and CDR2 FNYEAQ. V lost 4 bases to trimming and J lost 2 bases, with 7 bases between them. CDR3 DNA: TGTGCCAGCAGCTCGGCAGTCACAGATACGCAGTATTTT. It codes for CASSSAVTDTQYF.

This clone was observed a single time. The chain joins TRBV18 to TRBJ2-7, with D possibly matching TRBD1 (6 bases). Germline CDR1 is KGHSH and CDR2 is LQKENI. The CDR3 has 15 amino acids. Trimming took 3 bases from V and 9 from J, leaving 21 bases between them. The CDR3 DNA follows: TGTGCCAGCTCACCGGGGGCAGGTGGAGCTACGAGGCAGTACTTC. Its translation is CASSPGAGGATRQYF.

This clone has a single count. The chain combines TRBV5-1 with TRBJ2-5; TRBD1 matches 9 bases. V gave up 4 bases and J gave up 5 bases; unmatched junction bases: 9. CDR1 is SGHRS and CDR2 is YFSETQ in the germline V gene. CDR3 length equals 15 residues. The CDR3 DNA is TGCGCCAGCAGCGAGGGACAGGGTTTTGGGGAGACCCAGTACTTC. It specifies CASSEGQGFGETQYF. Full variable domain (remainder filled in from reference TRBV5-1 and TRBJ2-5): KAGVTQTPRYLIKTRGQQVTLSCSPISGHRSVSWYQQTPGQGLQFLFEYFSETQRNKGNFPGRFSGRQFSNSRSEMNVSTLELGDSALYLCASSEGQGFGETQYFGPGTRLLVL.

The V and J genes are TRBV6-1 and TRBJ2-5, with D unresolved. The germline V gene encodes CDR1 MNHNS and CDR2 SASEGT. Trimming took off 1 base at V and 8 bases at J, with 17 bases between the two ends. This CDR3 contains 15 residues. The CDR3: CASSEDRTRDRTQYF. In DNA form, the CDR3 reads TGTGCCAGCAGTGAAGACAGAACAAGAGATCGTACCCAGTACTTC.

This rearrangement joins TRBV28 to TRBJ1-3, with a tentative D call TRBD1 (5 bases). The germline CDR1 and CDR2 sequences are MDHEN and SYDVKM. V was clipped by 6 bases and J by 2 bases, with 8 bases between them. The CDR3 runs 13 residues. The CDR3 nucleotides are TGTGCCAGCAGCAGGGCGACTGGAAACACCATATATTTT. Its translation is CASSRATGNTIYF.

The chain links TRBV19 to TRBJ1-5, with 7 bases identical to TRBD1. The CDR3 loop spans 14 amino acids. Germline V gene sequence: CDR1 LNHDA, CDR2 SQIVND (reference sequence). V lost 4 bases, J lost 2 bases, and 2 bases stayed unmatched. CDR3 amino acids: CASSTDRGNQPQHF. Here the CDR3 DNA reads TGTGCCAGTAGTACCGACAGGGGCAATCAGCCCCAGCATTTT.

DNA of the CDR3: TGTGCCAGCACCCTCGGACTTTTACTAGAAGCTTTCTTT. Amino acids: CASTLGLLLEAFF. V usage is TRBV2 and J usage is TRBJ1-1; the D is unclear. The CDR3 contains 13 residues. Germline V lookup: CDR1 SNHLY, CDR2 FYNNEI. The V and J ends lost 7 bases and 8 bases respectively, with 17 bases between them. Based on the CDR3 plus reference TRBV2 and TRBJ1-1, the full variable domain is EPEVTQTPSHQVTQMGQEVILRCVPISNHLYFYWYRQILGQKVEFLVSFYNNEISEKSEIFDDQFSVERPDGSNFTLKIRSTKLEDSAMYFCASTLGLLLEAFFGQGTRLTVV.

This CDR3 reads CAISESRAGQGYTF. CDR3 sequence (DNA): TGTGCCATCAGTGAGTCTAGGGCAGGGCAAGGCTACACCTTC. The V and J genes are TRBV10-3 and TRBJ1-2, with a possible D match to TRBD1 (5 bases). The CDR3 covers 14 residues. The germline CDR1 and CDR2 sequences are ENHRY and SYGVKD. The germline V and J ends were trimmed by 0 bases and 8 bases, with 13 bases remaining between them.

The chain uses TRBV7-9 and TRBJ1-2, with TRBD1 as a possible D gene (5 bases). From germline, CDR1 is SEHNR and CDR2 FQNEAQ (reference sequence). CDR3 length: 17 amino acids. V shed 5 bases and J shed 4 bases, with 23 bases lying between them. CDR3 DNA sequence: TGTGCCAGCAGCCAGAATGAAAAGGGGCGGACCTCCTATGGCTACACCTTC. Translating gives CASSQNEKGRTSYGYTF.